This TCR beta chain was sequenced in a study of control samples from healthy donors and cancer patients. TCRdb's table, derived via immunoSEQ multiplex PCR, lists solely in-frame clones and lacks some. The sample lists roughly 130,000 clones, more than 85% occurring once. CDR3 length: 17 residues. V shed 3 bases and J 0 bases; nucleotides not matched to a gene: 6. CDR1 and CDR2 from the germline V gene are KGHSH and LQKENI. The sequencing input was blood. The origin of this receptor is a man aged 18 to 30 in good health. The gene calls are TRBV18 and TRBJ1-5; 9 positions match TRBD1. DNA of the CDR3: TGTGCCAGCTCACCGACAGGGGGACCTTATAGCAATCAGCCCCAGCATTTT. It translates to CASSPTGGPYSNQPQHF.